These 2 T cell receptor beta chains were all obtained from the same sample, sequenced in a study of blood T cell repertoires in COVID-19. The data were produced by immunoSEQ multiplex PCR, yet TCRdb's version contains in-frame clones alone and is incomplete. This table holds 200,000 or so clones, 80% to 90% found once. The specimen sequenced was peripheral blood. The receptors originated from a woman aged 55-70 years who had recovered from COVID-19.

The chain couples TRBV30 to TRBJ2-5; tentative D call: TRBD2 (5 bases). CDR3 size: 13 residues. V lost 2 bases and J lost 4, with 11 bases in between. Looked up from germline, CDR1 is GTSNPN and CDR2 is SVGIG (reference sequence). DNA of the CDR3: TGTGCCTGGAGTCCCGGGCGGGTAGAGACCCAGTACTTC. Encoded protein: CAWSPGRVETQYF.

CDR3 in DNA: TGTGCCAGCAACCAACTCGGGGGCTATGGCTACACCTTC. Translating gives CASNQLGGYGYTF. The chain is built from TRBV6-5 and TRBJ1-2; tentative D call: TRBD1 (5 bases). This CDR3 contains 13 residues. Germline lookup yields CDR1 MNHEY and CDR2 SVGAGI. Deletions cut 7 bases from V and 4 bases from J, with 13 bases between.